This TCR beta chain is from a study of blood T cell repertoires in COVID-19. V trimming: 5 bases; J trimming: 2 bases; junction bases outside the gene matches: 10. The CDR3 is 17 amino acids. From germline, CDR1 is MNHEY and CDR2 SMNVEV (reference sequence). Seattle enrolled patients during active infection and tracked them longitudinally. Measured with immunoSEQ multiplex PCR; TCRdb has only the in-frame clones, and not every one. The sample has around 200,000 clones, around 85% seen once; the top ten hold approximately 11%. Sequences were obtained from peripheral blood. The clonotype was recovered from a woman aged 55-70 years with COVID-19, enrolled during active disease. The chain uses TRBV27 and TRBJ2-1; TRBD2 matches 9 bases. CDR3 DNA: TGTGCCAGCAGTCTAAACCGTATAGCGGGAGCCTACAATGAGCAGTTCTTC. Translation: CASSLNRIAGAYNEQFF.